The 2 T cell receptor beta chains reported below all come from one sample, sequenced in a study of blood T cell repertoires in COVID-19. Sequencing used immunoSEQ multiplex PCR; TCRdb keeps in-frame clones, though not all of them. Altogether about 54,000 clones are present, roughly four fifths being singletons, with the ten largest covering about 1.8%. Sequenced input: peripheral blood. The source is a woman aged 60 to 75 with acute or convalescent COVID-19.

The CDR3: CASSLGRDRDVTEAFF. CDR3 sequence (DNA): TGTGCCAGCAGCTTAGGTCGGGACAGGGACGTCACTGAAGCTTTCTTT. The gene calls are TRBV7-9 and TRBJ1-1, with 9 bases fitting TRBD1. V shed 1 base and J 4 bases; nucleotides not matched to a gene: 7. Germline CDR1 reads SEHNR; CDR2 reads FQNEAQ (reference sequence). CDR3 length: 16 residues. The full variable domain, with the rest looked up from reference TRBV7-9 and TRBJ1-1, is DTGVSQNPRHKITKRGQNVTFRCDPISEHNRLYWYRQTLGQGPEFLTYFQNEAQLEKSRLLSDRFSAERPKGSFSTLEIQRTEQGDSAMYLCASSLGRDRDVTEAFFGQGTRLTVV.

The chain couples TRBV7-8 to TRBJ1-2; a weak D match, TRBD1 (5 bases). Trimming took off 1 base at V and 4 bases at J, with 19 bases between the two ends. Germline-derived CDR1 and CDR2 are SGHVS and FQNEAQ. The CDR3 consists of 17 residues. The CDR3 DNA reads TGTGCCAGCAGCTTAGTAGGGTCAGGGTTTTCCCCCTATGGCTACACCTTC. Its protein is CASSLVGSGFSPYGYTF.